The T cell receptor (beta chain) described here comes from a study of CD8 T cells in Susac syndrome. The CDR3 extends over 16 amino acids. Per the germline V gene, CDR1 is LGHNA and CDR2 is YSLEER. Trimming at V came to 0 bases and at J to 3 bases, leaving 7 bases not matched to a gene. Roughly 0.45 to 1 ug RNA was reverse transcribed with random hexamers. Across 54 Vbeta and 13 Jbeta, immunoSEQ multiplex PCR amplified TCR beta CDR3. TCRdb ran MiXCR on the immunoSEQ multiplex PCR reads and lists one entry per CDR3 protein. The sample carries about 300,000 distinct CDR3 sequences, 85% recorded once. The clonotype comes from a human donor with multiple sclerosis. Sample: CD8+ T cells from PBMCs. The genes are TRBV4-3 and TRBJ1-1; 7 bases agree with TRBD1. The chain's CDR3 is CASSQDRAGGYTEAFF. The CDR3 DNA follows: TGCGCCAGCAGCCAAGATCGTGCAGGGGGATACACTGAAGCTTTCTTT.